The 11 T cell receptor beta chains presented below share a single source sample, sequenced in a study of cytomegalovirus exposure and HLA in healthy donors (dated by TCRdb to 2016 to 2017). Library preparation was by the immunoSEQ multiplex PCR assay. A mixture of 60 forward primers for TCR Vbeta segments and 13 reverse primers for TCR Jbeta segments was used in the multiplex PCR. TCRdb carries this immuneACCESS record with in-frame sequences only. Its versions omit some clonotypes, under half of them owing to an unresolved V gene in the studies checked, with the rest unexplained. In this sample the table shows fewer than 200,000 clones, about 83% of which occur a single time. The biggest ten clones account for approximately 2.9% of the sample. The sample was PBMCs. All receptors come from a female donor in good health and CMV-seronegative.

V usage is TRBV21-1 and J usage is TRBJ2-1; TRBD1 is the table's D call and was not checked against the DNA. TRBV21-1 is a listed pseudogene. The length of the CDR3 is 17 residues. The CDR3 nucleotides are TGTGCCAGCAGCAAAGAGTCAGGGGGCGACCTCTACAATGAGCAGTTCTTC. It translates to CASSKESGGDLYNEQFF.

The rearrangement joins TRBV5-5 to TRBJ1-5, with D unclear. Germline V gene sequence: CDR1 SGHKS, CDR2 YYEKEE (reference sequence). CDR3 size: 15 residues. Trimming took 2 bases from V and 1 from J, leaving 10 bases between them. The CDR3 loop reads CASSFGLTSNQPQHF. CDR3 nucleotide sequence: TGTGCCAGCAGCTTTGGACTTACCAGCAATCAGCCCCAGCATTTT.

The chain has TRBV28 and TRBJ2-7; 12 bases map to TRBD2. Germline CDR1 MDHEN, CDR2 SYDVKM. After removal of 6 bases from V and 4 bases from J, the junction contained 7 bases not matched to a gene. The CDR3 is 15 residues long. CDR3 DNA: TGTGCCAGCAGCCTGTGGACTAGCGGGATGTACGAGCAGTACTTC. Amino acids: CASSLWTSGMYEQYF.

The chain combines TRBV7-6 with TRBJ2-3; 9 nucleotides agree with TRBD1. Trimming cost V 5 bases and J 4 bases; bases outside gene matches: 4. This CDR3 has 14 residues. The germline gives CDR1 SGHVS, CDR2 FNYEAQ. CDR3 sequence reads: CASSPTGGADTQYF. The DNA for the CDR3 is TGTGCCAGCAGCCCAACAGGGGGCGCAGATACGCAGTATTTT.

The chain links TRBV7-3 to TRBJ2-7; D is possibly TRBD1 (6 bases). Between the trimmed V and J ends, which lost 2 bases and 5 bases, there was a span of 10 bases. The CDR3 consists of 13 residues. The germline gives CDR1 SGHTA, CDR2 FQGTGA. The DNA for the CDR3 is TGTGCCAGCAGCTTAGTACAGGGACACGAGCAGTACTTC. It is translated as CASSLVQGHEQYF.

The V call is TRBV28, the J call TRBJ1-4, with D perhaps TRBD1 (5 bases). Germline CDR1 MDHEN, CDR2 SYDVKM. The CDR3 contains 12 residues. Trimming stripped 8 bases from V and 8 bases from J, with 12 bases between. The CDR3 bases are TGTGCCAGCTTTGACAGAGAAGAAAAACTGTTTTTT. Translated: CASFDREEKLFF.

V gene TRBV10-3 combines with J gene TRBJ2-7; D is unclear. Germline V gene sequence: CDR1 ENHRY, CDR2 SYGVKD. V gave up 0 bases and J gave up 2 bases, with 8 bases separating them. The CDR3 has 14 residues. For the CDR3, the DNA is TGTGCCATCAGTGAGTCGTCAGGTCCCTACGAGCAGTACTTC. Protein sequence: CAISESSGPYEQYF.

Points on this clone: The germline gene is not matched at one end of the junction; a read error may be the cause. The chain carries TRBV2 and TRBJ2-7, with 8 bases identical to TRBD1. This CDR3 has 13 amino acids. Looked up from germline, CDR1 is SNHLY and CDR2 is FYNNEI. The CDR3 loop is CVSSGQGYYEQYF. The CDR3 DNA sequence: TGTGTCAGCAGCGGACAGGGTTACTACGAGCAGTACTTC.

The chain couples TRBV2 to TRBJ1-2; 7 bases are shared with TRBD1. With 3 bases clipped from V and 4 bases from J, the junction kept 11 bases outside the gene matches. Germline CDR1 SNHLY, CDR2 FYNNEI. This CDR3 is built from 16 residues. Here the CDR3 DNA reads TGTGCCAGCAGTGATCCCCAGGGGGAGTTGGTCTATGGCTACACCTTC. It codes for CASSDPQGELVYGYTF.

This chain joins TRBV10-3 and TRBJ2-6, with 7 bases that match TRBD1. This CDR3 is 17 amino acids long. Unmatched junction bases numbered 9, after V lost 6 bases and J lost 1 base. Per germline, CDR1 ENHRY and CDR2 SYGVKD. The CDR3 nucleotides are TGTGCCATCAGAGACAGGGTTGAGGTTTCTGGGGCCAACGTCCTGACTTTC. This gives the protein CAIRDRVEVSGANVLTF.

The rearrangement uses TRBV9 and TRBJ1-5, with a possible D match to TRBD1 (5 bases). The germline V gene encodes CDR1 SGDLS and CDR2 YYNGEE. This CDR3 has 14 residues. V was pared by 2 bases and J by 4 bases, with 10 bases between. The CDR3 region is CASSVRGGNQPQHF. DNA for the CDR3: TGTGCCAGCAGCGTGCGGGGGGGGAATCAGCCCCAGCATTTT.